The rows below give T cell receptor beta chains drawn from one sample of a study of tumor-infiltrating lymphocytes in localized non-small cell lung cancer. The table came from immunoSEQ multiplex PCR; TCRdb's copy has only in-frame clones and leaves some out. The sample shows about 10,000 clones, around 76% of them seen only once. Sample: uninvolved lung tissue not adjacent to the tumor. The receptors shown here come from a human donor with non-small cell lung cancer. Each CDR3 is given with its conserved first and last residue. Fields, in order: J gene, V gene, D gene, clone size, CDR3 protein, CDR3 DNA. D genes are given only for firm matches. The listing skips clone size in some rows; elsewhere it reads once, few, many or a size class.

j_call: TRBJ1-1
v_call: TRBV7-9
d_call: NA
clone_size: NA
cdr3_aa: CASSPPGNTEAFF
cdr3_nt: TGTGCCAGCAGCCCCCCGGGCAACACTGAAGCTTTCTTT

j_call: TRBJ2-1
v_call: TRBV6-5
d_call: TRBD2
clone_size: NA
cdr3_aa: CATSQGLASNEQFF
cdr3_nt: TGTGCCACCAGCCAGGGACTAGCCTCCAATGAGCAGTTCTTC

j_call: TRBJ1-2
v_call: TRBV29-1
d_call: NA
clone_size: few
cdr3_aa: CSVEVPGFGYTF
cdr3_nt: TGCAGCGTTGAAGTGCCGGGCTTCGGCTACACCTTC

j_call: TRBJ2-5
v_call: TRBV19
d_call: NA
clone_size: NA
cdr3_aa: CASSSGVETQYF
cdr3_nt: TGTGCCAGTAGTAGCGGGGTAGAGACCCAGTACTTC

j_call: TRBJ1-2
v_call: TRBV9
d_call: NA
clone_size: NA
cdr3_aa: CASSVGGQANYGYTF
cdr3_nt: TGTGCCAGCAGCGTAGGGGGACAAGCTAACTATGGCTACACCTTC

j_call: TRBJ2-6
v_call: TRBV28
d_call: NA
clone_size: NA
cdr3_aa: CASRFPGSGANVLTF
cdr3_nt: TGTGCCAGCAGATTCCCGGGCTCTGGGGCCAACGTCCTGACTTTC

j_call: TRBJ1-3
v_call: TRBV6-7
d_call: NA
clone_size: NA
cdr3_aa: CASRVPEAGNTIYF
cdr3_nt: TGTGCCAGCAGGGTCCCGGAGGCTGGAAACACCATATATTTT

j_call: TRBJ1-2
v_call: TRBV7-2
d_call: NA
clone_size: NA
cdr3_aa: CASSSPSGYGYTF
cdr3_nt: TGTGCCAGCAGTTCACCTTCGGGGTATGGCTACACCTTC

j_call: TRBJ2-1
v_call: TRBV23-1
d_call: TRBD2
clone_size: NA
cdr3_aa: CASSQSPPRVAGTLVNEQFF
cdr3_nt: TGCGCCAGCAGTCAATCCCCCCCCAGGGTAGCGGGCACTTTGGTCAATGAGCAGTTCTTC

j_call: TRBJ2-5
v_call: TRBV6-5
d_call: TRBD2
clone_size: NA
cdr3_aa: CASSYGLAGETQYF
cdr3_nt: TGTGCCAGCAGTTACGGGCTAGCGGGAGAGACCCAGTACTTC

j_call: TRBJ1-1
v_call: TRBV7-2
d_call: NA
clone_size: few
cdr3_aa: CASSISGANTEAFF
cdr3_nt: TGTGCCAGCAGCATCTCCGGGGCGAACACTGAAGCTTTCTTT

j_call: TRBJ1-2
v_call: TRBV30
d_call: TRBD1
clone_size: NA
cdr3_aa: CAWSSDDRGGYTF
cdr3_nt: TGTGCCTGGAGCTCGGACGACAGGGGTGGCTACACCTTC

j_call: TRBJ1-2
v_call: TRBV4-1
d_call: TRBD1
clone_size: NA
cdr3_aa: CASSQGQGIGGYTF
cdr3_nt: TGCGCCAGCAGCCAAGGACAGGGAATAGGTGGCTACACCTTC

j_call: TRBJ1-1
v_call: TRBV9
d_call: NA
clone_size: few
cdr3_aa: CASSARVGAEAFF
cdr3_nt: TGTGCCAGCAGCGCGCGGGTGGGGGCTGAAGCTTTCTTT

j_call: TRBJ1-2
v_call: TRBV7-6
d_call: NA
clone_size: NA
cdr3_aa: CASSFYPGLNYGYTF
cdr3_nt: TGTGCCAGCAGCTTCTACCCGGGCCTTAACTATGGCTACACCTTC

j_call: TRBJ1-5
v_call: TRBV7-2
d_call: NA
clone_size: once
cdr3_aa: CASSPGARQPQHF
cdr3_nt: TGTGCCAGCAGCCCTGGGGCACGTCAGCCCCAGCATTTT

j_call: TRBJ2-7
v_call: TRBV27
d_call: TRBD2
clone_size: NA
cdr3_aa: CASSRLAGTYEQYF
cdr3_nt: TGTGCCAGCAGTCGTCTAGCGGGCACCTACGAGCAGTACTTC

j_call: TRBJ1-3
v_call: TRBV29-1
d_call: NA
clone_size: NA
cdr3_aa: CSVEDLARAGNTIYF
cdr3_nt: TGCAGCGTTGAAGATCTTGCCAGGGCTGGAAACACCATATATTTT

j_call: TRBJ2-7
v_call: TRBV25-1
d_call: TRBD2
clone_size: NA
cdr3_aa: CASSELKAGDYEQYF
cdr3_nt: TGTGCCAGCAGTGAATTGAAGGCGGGGGACTACGAGCAGTACTTC

j_call: TRBJ1-6
v_call: TRBV7-2
d_call: TRBD1
clone_size: few
cdr3_aa: CASSLVDRGGNSPLHF
cdr3_nt: TGTGCCAGCAGCTTAGTGGACAGGGGGGGGAATTCACCCCTCCACTTT

j_call: TRBJ1-5
v_call: TRBV19
d_call: TRBD1
clone_size: NA
cdr3_aa: CASSFGTGNNQPQHF
cdr3_nt: TGTGCCAGTAGTTTCGGGACAGGGAACAATCAGCCCCAGCATTTT

j_call: TRBJ2-6
v_call: TRBV5-5
d_call: NA
clone_size: NA
cdr3_aa: CASSFRGSGANVLTF
cdr3_nt: TGTGCCAGCAGCTTCAGGGGCTCTGGGGCCAACGTCCTGACTTTC

j_call: TRBJ2-7
v_call: TRBV10-3
d_call: TRBD1
clone_size: NA
cdr3_aa: CAISDSGTGDEQYF
cdr3_nt: TGTGCCATCAGTGATTCCGGGACAGGGGACGAGCAGTACTTC

j_call: TRBJ2-7
v_call: TRBV4-3
d_call: NA
clone_size: NA
cdr3_aa: CASSQVVRIGRTSYEQYF
cdr3_nt: TGCGCCAGCAGCCAAGTTGTCCGGATTGGGCGGACCTCCTACGAGCAGTACTTC

j_call: TRBJ2-2
v_call: TRBV7-6
d_call: NA
clone_size: NA
cdr3_aa: CASSPGPALTTGELFF
cdr3_nt: TGTGCCAGCAGCCCGGGGCCAGCCCTGACCACCGGGGAGCTGTTTTTT

j_call: TRBJ1-2
v_call: TRBV7-2
d_call: NA
clone_size: NA
cdr3_aa: CASSLESRGYTF
cdr3_nt: TGTGCCAGCAGCTTAGAGAGTCGGGGCTACACCTTC

j_call: TRBJ1-2
v_call: TRBV6-5
d_call: NA
clone_size: NA
cdr3_aa: CASSYTGGAVSLTF
cdr3_nt: TGTGCCAGCAGTTACACTGGGGGGGCAGTAAGTTTGACCTTC

j_call: TRBJ1-1
v_call: TRBV2
d_call: NA
clone_size: NA
cdr3_aa: CASSEATGSGAEAFF
cdr3_nt: TGTGCCAGCAGTGAAGCTACCGGGAGTGGTGCTGAAGCTTTCTTT

j_call: TRBJ1-4
v_call: TRBV9
d_call: NA
clone_size: NA
cdr3_aa: CASSVGGGPNEKLFF
cdr3_nt: TGTGCCAGCAGCGTAGGTGGAGGGCCTAATGAAAAACTGTTTTTT

j_call: TRBJ1-3
v_call: TRBV5-6
d_call: NA
clone_size: once
cdr3_aa: CASSLRRPATIYF
cdr3_nt: TGTGCCAGCAGCTTGCGCAGGCCAGCCACCATATATTTT

j_call: TRBJ1-4
v_call: TRBV4-2
d_call: NA
clone_size: few
cdr3_aa: CASSTNWGGNEKLFF
cdr3_nt: TGTGCCAGCAGCACAAACTGGGGGGGAAATGAAAAACTGTTTTTT

j_call: TRBJ2-7
v_call: TRBV28
d_call: NA
clone_size: NA
cdr3_aa: CAIGRGSKQYF
cdr3_nt: TGTGCCATCGGCCGGGGCTCCAAGCAGTACTTC

j_call: TRBJ2-2
v_call: TRBV6-6
d_call: TRBD1
clone_size: NA
cdr3_aa: CASTQGTAEGELFF
cdr3_nt: TGTGCCAGCACCCAAGGGACAGCTGAGGGGGAGCTGTTTTTT

j_call: TRBJ2-6
v_call: TRBV5-1
d_call: NA
clone_size: NA
cdr3_aa: CASSLGSGANVLTF
cdr3_nt: TGCGCCAGCAGCTTGGGGTCTGGGGCCAACGTCCTGACTTTC

j_call: TRBJ1-4
v_call: TRBV2
d_call: NA
clone_size: NA
cdr3_aa: CASSEAGSENEKLFF
cdr3_nt: TGTGCCAGCAGTGAAGCTGGCTCAGAAAATGAAAAACTGTTTTTT

j_call: TRBJ1-2
v_call: TRBV28
d_call: TRBD1
clone_size: NA
cdr3_aa: CASRTRRQGGYGYTF
cdr3_nt: TGTGCCAGCAGAACACGGCGACAGGGGGGCTATGGCTACACCTTC

j_call: TRBJ2-1
v_call: TRBV5-4
d_call: TRBD1
clone_size: NA
cdr3_aa: CASSFGQESNIQFF
cdr3_nt: TGTGCCAGCAGTTTCGGACAGGAATCGAATATACAGTTCTTC

j_call: TRBJ2-2
v_call: TRBV6-5
d_call: NA
clone_size: NA
cdr3_aa: CASSPQGLYTGELFF
cdr3_nt: TGTGCCAGCAGTCCACAGGGCCTGTACACCGGGGAGCTGTTTTTT

j_call: TRBJ2-7
v_call: TRBV6-5
d_call: NA
clone_size: once
cdr3_aa: CASSYSGPLYEQYF
cdr3_nt: TGTGCCAGCAGTTATTCCGGGCCCCTCTACGAGCAGTACTTC

j_call: TRBJ1-6
v_call: TRBV6-1
d_call: NA
clone_size: few
cdr3_aa: CASSELIAPLHF
cdr3_nt: TGTGCCAGCAGTGAACTTATCGCGCCCCTCCACTTT

j_call: TRBJ2-2
v_call: TRBV7-2
d_call: NA
clone_size: once
cdr3_aa: CASSLTPGTGELFF
cdr3_nt: TGTGCCAGCAGCTTAACTCCAGGCACCGGGGAGCTGTTTTTT

j_call: TRBJ1-2
v_call: TRBV5-1
d_call: NA
clone_size: once
cdr3_aa: CASSLGDSNYGYTF
cdr3_nt: TGCGCCAGCAGCTTGGGTGACAGCAACTATGGCTACACCTTC

j_call: TRBJ2-5
v_call: TRBV7-9
d_call: TRBD1
clone_size: NA
cdr3_aa: CASNPGTGAPSPQETQYF
cdr3_nt: TGTGCCAGCAACCCCGGGACAGGGGCCCCTAGCCCACAAGAGACCCAGTACTTC

j_call: TRBJ1-3
v_call: TRBV28
d_call: NA
clone_size: NA
cdr3_aa: CASRKGNTIYF
cdr3_nt: TGTGCCAGCAGAAAGGGAAACACCATATATTTT

j_call: TRBJ1-5
v_call: TRBV25-1
d_call: TRBD1
clone_size: NA
cdr3_aa: CASRGQGGNQPQHF
cdr3_nt: TGTGCCAGCAGAGGACAGGGAGGTAATCAGCCCCAGCATTTT

j_call: TRBJ1-4
v_call: TRBV2
d_call: NA
clone_size: NA
cdr3_aa: CASRPGTGEKLFF
cdr3_nt: TGTGCCAGCAGGCCCGGGACGGGGGAAAAACTGTTTTTT

j_call: TRBJ1-3
v_call: TRBV2
d_call: TRBD1
clone_size: NA
cdr3_aa: CASSGDRLGTTIYF
cdr3_nt: TGTGCCAGCAGCGGGGACAGACTTGGTACCACCATATATTTT

j_call: TRBJ1-2
v_call: TRBV4-2
d_call: NA
clone_size: NA
cdr3_aa: CASSQDRGGGGGGYTF
cdr3_nt: TGTGCCAGCAGCCAAGATAGAGGGGGTGGAGGCGGTGGCTACACCTTC

j_call: TRBJ1-2
v_call: TRBV5-1
d_call: NA
clone_size: NA
cdr3_aa: CASSLGNGYTF
cdr3_nt: TGCGCCAGCAGCTTGGGTAATGGCTACACCTTC

j_call: TRBJ2-2
v_call: TRBV7-2
d_call: TRBD2
clone_size: NA
cdr3_aa: CASSLGGSGGELFF
cdr3_nt: TGTGCCAGCAGCTTAGGCGGGAGCGGCGGGGAGCTGTTTTTT

j_call: TRBJ2-2
v_call: TRBV5-5
d_call: NA
clone_size: NA
cdr3_aa: CASSLASVAEGTGELFF
cdr3_nt: TGTGCCAGCAGCTTGGCCTCGGTCGCCGAGGGGACCGGGGAGCTGTTTTTT

j_call: TRBJ2-3
v_call: TRBV6-5
d_call: NA
clone_size: NA
cdr3_aa: CASTQGGADTQYF
cdr3_nt: TGTGCCAGCACTCAGGGGGGGGCAGATACGCAGTATTTT

j_call: TRBJ2-7
v_call: TRBV2
d_call: TRBD1
clone_size: NA
cdr3_aa: CASRGQSGYEQYF
cdr3_nt: TGTGCCAGCAGGGGACAGTCAGGATACGAGCAGTACTTC